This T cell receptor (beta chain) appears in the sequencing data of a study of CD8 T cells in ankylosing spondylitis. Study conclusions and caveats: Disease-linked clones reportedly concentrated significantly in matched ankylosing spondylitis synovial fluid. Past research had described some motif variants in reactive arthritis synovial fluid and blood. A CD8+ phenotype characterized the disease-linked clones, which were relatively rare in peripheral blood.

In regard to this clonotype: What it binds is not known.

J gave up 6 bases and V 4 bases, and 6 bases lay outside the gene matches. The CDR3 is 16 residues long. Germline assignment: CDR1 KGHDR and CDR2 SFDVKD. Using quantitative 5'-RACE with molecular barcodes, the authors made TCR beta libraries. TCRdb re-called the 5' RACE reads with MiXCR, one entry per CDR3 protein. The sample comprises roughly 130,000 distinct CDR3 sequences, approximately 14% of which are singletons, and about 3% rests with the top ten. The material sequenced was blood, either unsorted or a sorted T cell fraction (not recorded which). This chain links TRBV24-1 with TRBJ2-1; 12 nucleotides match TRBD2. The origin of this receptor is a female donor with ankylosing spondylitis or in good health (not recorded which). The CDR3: CATSESTSGGTNEQFF. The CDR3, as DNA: TGTGCCACCAGTGAGTCCACTAGCGGGGGGACCAATGAGCAGTTCTTC.